The following is a T cell receptor beta chain sequence with its context. This clone's antigen is unknown. Base qualities were left out, and no much larger clone turns up one base away. The data were taken from a study of CD4 T cells in relation to SARS-CoV-2 and coronaviruses (dated by TCRdb to the early 2020s). Context from the whole study: Using patient-derived lymphoblastoid cell lines, the shared crossreactive spike epitopes were mapped to their HLA restriction. At the level of individual TCR clonotypes, the study evaluated whether memory CD4+ T cells crossreact between the spike proteins of SARS-CoV-2 and those of common cold coronaviruses. Samples from three pre-COVID donors and the naive versus memory experiments were sequenced with the Adaptive Biotechnologies TCR-sequencing kit; other data were Illumina-based. Expansion assays from other donors in the study were sequenced with a different, Illumina-based TCR-beta assay. Overall study outcomes, separate from this receptor: Naive versus memory sequencing indicated that memory recall responses, rather than primary responses primed during culture, are detected by the assay. Pre-pandemic and post-infection samples were not both contributed by any donor, so tracing of the source of pre-existing responses was limited. Significantly weaker SARS-CoV-2-driven expansion was shown by crossreactive clones than by monoreactive clones, consistent with antigenic imprinting. In roughly 65% of donors, memory CD4+ clonotypes turned up that crossrecognized SARS-CoV-2 and at least one common cold coronavirus spike. The study was constrained by small numbers of patients and of tested TCRs. Because the crossreactivity analysis focused on spike protein, crossreactivity against other viral proteins was not assessed.

CD4+ T cells from unexposed donors were collected before the COVID-19 pandemic (2011-2018). Naive and memory CD4+ T cells were separated from cryopreserved PBMCs by first enriching for CD4 and then performing EasySep naive CD4+ T cell enrichment. Leukapheresis product for the unexposed donors was bought commercially. Ficoll-Paque PLUS gradient centrifugation was used to isolate PBMCs from either whole blood or leukapheresis product. PBMCs were either cryopreserved at -140°C or used fresh in the expansion assay. The QIAamp Micro DNA Kit was used to extract genomic DNA from the CD4+ T cells. Uncultured naive and memory CD4+ T cell DNA received deep-resolution immunoSEQ TCR-beta sequencing. For the original study's pipeline: During preprocessing, nonproductive sequences were removed, along with CDR3s that did not begin with C, did not end with F or W, or were shorter than 7 amino acids. Cultured and uncultured naive and memory CD4+ repertoires were searched for previously identified spike- and CEF-reactive CDR3s. Pairwise Levenshtein distance, computed with the stringdist R package after three terminal residues were trimmed from each end, was used as the measure of CDR3 homology. As stored in TCRdb, this immuneACCESS dataset retains in-frame rearrangements with V and J assigned. A fraction of the clones does not appear; measured against another copy, unresolved V genes explain less than half of the discrepancy, and the remainder lacks a known reason. V and J calls plus clone size are reproduced from that table; the DNA served to infer D and trimming. The sample table holds more than 50,000 clones, of which just over 85% were seen once. About 1.4% of the sample comes from the top ten.

The receptor's source is a human donor in good health. Sequencing was carried out using memory CD4+ T cells from PBMCs. According to the study, the label for this sample's cell subset or site signals: memory (non-naive) CD4+ T cells.

In nucleotides, the sequence is TGCGCCAGCAGTGCGGGTCGGGGGGCGACCTTGGGGGCTTTCTTT. Its amino acids are CASSAGRGATLGAFF. The rearranged segments are TRBV10-1 and TRBJ1-1, and TRBD1 may be the D gene, going by 6 matching bases. The trim is 4 bases for V and 11 bases for J, with a gap of 23 bases between the germline ends. Reading from cysteine to phenylalanine, the CDR3 counts 15 amino acids. CDR3 DNA only is kept here, 45 bases in frame from base 1. CDR1 and CDR2 (WNHNN, SYGVQD) derive from the germline V gene (reference sequence).